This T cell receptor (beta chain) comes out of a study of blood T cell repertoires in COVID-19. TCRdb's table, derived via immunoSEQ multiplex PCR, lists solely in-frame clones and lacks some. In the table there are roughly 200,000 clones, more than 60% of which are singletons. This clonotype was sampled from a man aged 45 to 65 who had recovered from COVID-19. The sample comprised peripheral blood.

Written as DNA, the CDR3 is TGTGCCAGCAGTTTACAGGCCGGCCGAGAGACCCAGTACTTC. It translates to CASSLQAGRETQYF. This chain joins TRBV28 and TRBJ2-5; D ambiguous. Trimming shortened V by 2 bases and J by 4 bases, and 11 bases separated the two germline ends. This CDR3 is built from 14 residues. Per the germline V gene, CDR1 is MDHEN and CDR2 is SYDVKM.